Below, 21 T cell receptor beta chains from the same sample are listed, as sequenced in a study of shared clonotypes between healthy human individuals. Assay: immunoSEQ multiplex PCR; the TCRdb copy retains only in-frame clones and omits some. Of approximately 2,000,000 clones listed, around 92% are singletons. The material sequenced was naive CD4+ T cells from PBMCs. Subset specified: CD45RA+ positively selected. These TCRs come from a man aged 18 to 30 in good health. Some clones in this sample may be carry-over from other donors' samples.

The chain recombines TRBV5-6 with TRBJ1-2, with a tentative D call TRBD1 (6 bases). CDR1 is SGHDT, CDR2 YYEEEE, per germline. The CDR3 is made up of 14 amino acids. The germline V and J ends were trimmed by 0 bases and 6 bases, with 12 bases remaining between them. The CDR3, as DNA: TGTGCCAGCAGCTTGGCGGGGGCCAGAGATGGCTACACCTTC. Its protein is CASSLAGARDGYTF.

The chain recombines TRBV10-2 with TRBJ2-2; possible D gene TRBD1, 5 bases. The CDR3 runs 12 residues. V was pared by 6 bases and J by 5 bases, with 7 bases between. The germline V gene has CDR1 WSHSY and CDR2 SAAADI. The CDR3 DNA reads as TGCGCCAGCAGGGGGCGGACCGGGGAGCTGTTTTTT. Amino acids: CASRGRTGELFF.

The chain is built from TRBV27 and TRBJ2-7, with unresolved D. The CDR3 consists of 13 residues. V was trimmed by 5 bases and J by 0 bases, leaving 8 bases between them. CDR1 and CDR2 (germline): MNHEY, SMNVEV (reference sequence). The DNA of the CDR3 is TGTGCCAGCAGTAAGCCAGACTCCTACGAGCAGTACTTC. This translates into CASSKPDSYEQYF.

As to this clone: The same CDR3 is also encoded by other DNA sequences in this sample. The genes are TRBV19 and TRBJ2-6, with 7 nucleotides matching TRBD2. From germline, CDR1 is LNHDA and CDR2 SQIVND (reference sequence). This CDR3 has 14 amino acids. V gave up 5 bases and J gave up 2 bases; unmatched junction bases: 0. The CDR3 coding sequence is TGTGCCAGTAGTCGGGGGGCTGGGGCCAACGTCCTGACTTTC. This encodes CASSRGAGANVLTF.

The chain recombines TRBV7-3 with TRBJ1-6; D ambiguous. The V end was cut by 3 bases, the J end by 7 bases, with 4 bases between. The CDR3 is 12 amino acids. Per the germline V gene, CDR1 is SGHTA and CDR2 is FQGTGA. CDR3 in amino acids: CASSLQNSPLHF. The CDR3 coding sequence is TGTGCCAGCAGCTTGCAAAATTCACCCCTCCACTTT.

V is TRBV18 and J is TRBJ2-7; either TRBD1 or TRBD2 may fit D (6 bases each). Germline loops: CDR1 KGHSH, CDR2 LQKENI. CDR3 length: 16 amino acids. Trimming took off 3 bases at V and 1 base at J, with 16 bases between the two ends. In DNA form, the CDR3 reads TGTGCCAGCTCACCGGGGGGCAGCCTTAGATCCTACGAGCAGTACTTC. Residues: CASSPGGSLRSYEQYF.

The chain carries TRBV28 and TRBJ1-5; D remains unclear. V lost 5 bases, J lost 5 bases, and 13 bases lay in between. The germline gives CDR1 MDHEN, CDR2 SYDVKM. This CDR3 comprises 14 residues. The CDR3 protein is CASSGWGADQPQHF. The CDR3 region has the DNA TGTGCCAGCAGTGGGTGGGGAGCGGATCAGCCCCAGCATTTT.

The genes are TRBV15 and TRBJ1-4, with D possibly TRBD1 on 5 matching bases. From germline, CDR1 is LNHNV and CDR2 YYDKDF (reference sequence). Between the trimmed V and J ends, which lost 1 base and 5 bases, there was a span of 14 bases. CDR3 length: 16 residues. The CDR3 protein is CATSRGAGTPNEKLFF. CDR3 coding DNA: TGTGCCACCAGCAGAGGCGCAGGGACGCCGAATGAAAAACTGTTTTTT.

CDR3 nucleotide sequence: TGTGCCAGCAGAACAGGAACAGGGGTGCAGACCCAGTACTTC. It specifies CASRTGTGVQTQYF. This sequence joins TRBV5-4 and TRBJ2-5, with TRBD1 matching over 7 bases. CDR3 length: 14 residues. In germline, CDR1 is SGHNT, CDR2 YYREEE (reference sequence). J was trimmed by 6 bases and V by 5 bases; bases with no gene match: 10.

The chain carries TRBV28 and TRBJ2-5; D unclear. V was cut by 2 bases and J by 5 bases, with 12 bases left in between. Germline V lookup: CDR1 MDHEN, CDR2 SYDVKM. The CDR3 is 14 residues long. Written as DNA, the CDR3 is TGTGCCAGCAGTTTACGGCAGGTCGTGGAGACCCAGTACTTC. It specifies CASSLRQVVETQYF.

The rearrangement joins TRBV28 to TRBJ2-7; possibly TRBD1 or TRBD2 for D (5 bases each). V lost 5 bases, J lost 8 bases, and 16 bases lay in between. The CDR3 contains 13 residues. The germline V gene has CDR1 MDHEN and CDR2 SYDVKM. The CDR3 bases are TGTGCCAGCAGTAGGGACCAGGGAGAGCAGCAGTACTTC. Translated: CASSRDQGEQQYF.

The V call is TRBV29-1, the J call TRBJ2-1; TRBD1 might be the D (7 bases). The V end was cut by 5 bases, the J end by 3 bases, with 20 bases between. The CDR3 is made up of 16 amino acids. Per the germline V gene, CDR1 is SQVTM and CDR2 is ANQGSEA. As DNA, the CDR3 is TGCAGCGTTTTTTCGACTAGGGGGCTGGACTACAATGAGCAGTTCTTC. This gives the protein CSVFSTRGLDYNEQFF.

This rearrangement joins TRBV6-1 to TRBJ2-7; D is unclear. The CDR3 runs 13 residues. The germline V and J ends were trimmed by 4 bases and 2 bases, with 9 bases remaining between them. In germline, CDR1 is MNHNS, CDR2 SASEGT. CDR3 bases: TGTGCCAGCAGTGGACAAAATACCTACGAGCAGTACTTC. Translation gives CASSGQNTYEQYF.

This chain uses TRBV18 with TRBJ1-1; weak D call: TRBD1 (5 bases). Per the germline V gene, CDR1 is KGHSH and CDR2 is LQKENI. The CDR3 contains 15 residues. V was pared by 2 bases and J by 6 bases, with 16 bases between. CDR3 protein: CASSPRSDRLAEAFF. Written as DNA, the CDR3 is TGTGCCAGCTCACCAAGGAGTGACAGACTGGCTGAAGCTTTCTTT.

The rearrangement uses TRBV10-3 and TRBJ1-5; D unresolved. This CDR3 spans 13 amino acids. Trimming removed 5 bases at V and 0 bases at J, with 5 bases between. Germline values: CDR1 ENHRY, CDR2 SYGVKD. The CDR3 sequence: CAISFNSNQPQHF. Written as DNA, the CDR3 is TGTGCCATCAGTTTTAATAGCAATCAGCCCCAGCATTTT.

V is TRBV18 and J is TRBJ2-7; D not certain. Per the germline V gene, CDR1 is KGHSH and CDR2 is LQKENI. The V end was cut by 1 base, the J end by 6 bases, with 13 bases between. This CDR3 has 14 amino acids. CDR3 in DNA: TGTGCCAGCTCACCACTCAGCGTACAGAGCGAGCAGTACTTC. Amino acids: CASSPLSVQSEQYF. The full variable domain, rest sourced from reference TRBV18 and TRBJ2-7, is NAGVMQNPRHLVRRRGQEARLRCSPMKGHSHVYWYRQLPEEGLKFMVYLQKENIIDESGMPKERFSAEFPKEGPSILRIQQVVRGDSAAYFCASSPLSVQSEQYFGPGTRLTVT.

This chain links TRBV5-1 with TRBJ2-7; no firm D call. The V end lost 1 base, the J end lost 5 bases, and 16 bases lay between the germline ends. The CDR3 length is 15 residues. From germline, CDR1 is SGHRS and CDR2 YFSETQ. The CDR3: CASSLYWPLPHEQYF. The CDR3, as DNA: TGCGCCAGCAGCTTGTATTGGCCCTTACCCCACGAGCAGTACTTC.

The chain joins TRBV7-9 to TRBJ2-1, with 8 bases lining up with TRBD2. In germline, CDR1 is SEHNR, CDR2 FQNEAQ (reference sequence). V gave up 2 bases and J gave up 5 bases; unmatched junction bases: 11. The CDR3 totals 17 residues. The CDR3 loop is CASSLPPTGRVNNEQFF. The CDR3 coding sequence is TGTGCCAGCAGCTTACCTCCGACCGGGAGGGTAAACAATGAGCAGTTCTTC.

This clone was counted once. The gene calls are TRBV5-1 and TRBJ2-1; D is perhaps TRBD2 (5 bases). V was clipped by 4 bases and J by 3 bases, with 23 bases between them. The CDR3 covers 18 residues. Germline V gene sequence: CDR1 SGHRS, CDR2 YFSETQ. The CDR3 region has the DNA TGCGCCAGCAGCCCCCGGGCCGATGGAGGCCGACTCTACAATGAGCAGTTCTTC. It is translated as CASSPRADGGRLYNEQFF. The entire variable domain, with the rest obtained from reference TRBV5-1 and TRBJ2-1, is as follows: KAGVTQTPRYLIKTRGQQVTLSCSPISGHRSVSWYQQTPGQGLQFLFEYFSETQRNKGNFPGRFSGRQFSNSRSEMNVSTLELGDSALYLCASSPRADGGRLYNEQFFGPGTRLTVL.

The chain recombines TRBV4-1 with TRBJ1-1, with D uncertain. From germline, CDR1 is MGHRA and CDR2 YSYEKL. This CDR3 contains 14 residues. V gave up 0 bases and J gave up 5 bases, with 10 bases separating them. The CDR3 loop is CASSQDLIRTEAFF. In DNA form, the CDR3 reads TGCGCCAGCAGCCAAGATCTGATCAGGACTGAAGCTTTCTTT.

With regard to this clone: Other DNA sequences within the sample encode an identical CDR3. This chain uses TRBV9 with TRBJ1-2; D gene ambiguous. V lost 0 bases to trimming and J lost 2 bases, with 5 bases between them. CDR3 length: 13 residues. CDR1 SGDLS and CDR2 YYNGEE come from the germline V gene. CDR3 amino acids: CASSVDRNYGYTF. The CDR3 DNA follows: TGTGCCAGCAGCGTAGATAGAAACTATGGCTACACCTTC.